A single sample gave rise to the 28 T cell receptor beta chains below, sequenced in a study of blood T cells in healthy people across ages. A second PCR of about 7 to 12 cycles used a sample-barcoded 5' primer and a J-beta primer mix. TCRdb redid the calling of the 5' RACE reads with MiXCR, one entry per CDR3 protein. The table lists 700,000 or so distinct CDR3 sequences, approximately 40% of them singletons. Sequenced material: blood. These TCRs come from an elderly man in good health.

The DNA of the CDR3 is TGCAGTGCTAGAGGGGGGACTAACAAAAACATTCAGTACTTC. Protein product: CSARGGTNKNIQYF. The chain uses TRBV20-1 and TRBJ2-4; 7 bases fit TRBD2. The CDR3 has 14 amino acids. The germline gives CDR1 DFQATT, CDR2 SNEGSKA (reference sequence). V shed 1 base and J 3 bases; nucleotides not matched to a gene: 3.

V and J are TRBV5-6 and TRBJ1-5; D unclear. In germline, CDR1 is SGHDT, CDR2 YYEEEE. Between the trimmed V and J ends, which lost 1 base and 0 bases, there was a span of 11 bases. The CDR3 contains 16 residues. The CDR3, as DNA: TGTGCCAGCAGCTTGTTCGCCTCGTTTAGCAATCAGCCCCAGCATTTT. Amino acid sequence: CASSLFASFSNQPQHF.

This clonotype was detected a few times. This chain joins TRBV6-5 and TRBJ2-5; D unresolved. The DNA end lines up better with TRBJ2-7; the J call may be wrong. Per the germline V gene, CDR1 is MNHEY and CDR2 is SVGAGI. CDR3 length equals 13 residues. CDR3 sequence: CASNPPARSEQYF. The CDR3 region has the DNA TGTGCCAGCAACCCACCCGCGCGTTCCGAGCAGTACTTC.

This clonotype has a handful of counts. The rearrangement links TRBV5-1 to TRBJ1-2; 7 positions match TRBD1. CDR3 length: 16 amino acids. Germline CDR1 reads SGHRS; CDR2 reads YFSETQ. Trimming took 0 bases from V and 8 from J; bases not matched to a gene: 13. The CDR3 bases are TGCGCCAGCAGCTTGGGGACAGGACCCAGCAACAGGGGCTACACCTTC. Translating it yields CASSLGTGPSNRGYTF.

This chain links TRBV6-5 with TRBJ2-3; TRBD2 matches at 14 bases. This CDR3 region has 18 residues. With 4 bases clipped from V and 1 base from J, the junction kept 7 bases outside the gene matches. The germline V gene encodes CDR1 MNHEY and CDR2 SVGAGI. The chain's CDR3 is CASSSRTSGRPRTDTQYF. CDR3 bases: TGTGCCAGCAGTTCCCGGACTAGCGGGAGGCCACGCACAGATACGCAGTATTTT.

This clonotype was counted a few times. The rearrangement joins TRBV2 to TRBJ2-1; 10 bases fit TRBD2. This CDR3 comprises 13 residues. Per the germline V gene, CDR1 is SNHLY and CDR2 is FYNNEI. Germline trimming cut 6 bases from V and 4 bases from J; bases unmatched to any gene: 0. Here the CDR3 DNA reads TGTGCCAGCAGAGCGGGAGGGTACAATGAGCAGTTCTTC. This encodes CASRAGGYNEQFF.

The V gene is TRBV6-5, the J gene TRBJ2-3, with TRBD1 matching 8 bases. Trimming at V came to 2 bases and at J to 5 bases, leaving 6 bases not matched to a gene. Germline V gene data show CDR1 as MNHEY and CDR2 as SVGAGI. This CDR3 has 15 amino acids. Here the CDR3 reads CASSYRTGTRDTQYF. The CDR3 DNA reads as TGTGCCAGCAGTTACAGGACAGGGACGAGAGATACGCAGTATTTT.

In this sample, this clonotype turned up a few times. The CDR3 spells CATSRDRETNEKLFF. In nucleotides, the CDR3 is TGTGCCACCAGCAGGGACAGGGAAACTAATGAAAAACTGTTTTTT. The rearrangement links TRBV15 to TRBJ1-4; 8 bases match TRBD1. With 3 bases clipped from V and 1 base from J, the junction kept 1 base outside the gene matches. The CDR3 is made up of 15 amino acids. From germline, CDR1 is LNHNV and CDR2 YYDKDF (reference sequence).

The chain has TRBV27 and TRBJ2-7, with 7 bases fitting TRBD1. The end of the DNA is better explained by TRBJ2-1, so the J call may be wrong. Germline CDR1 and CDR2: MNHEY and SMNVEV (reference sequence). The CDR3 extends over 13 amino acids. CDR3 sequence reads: CASSYYRGDEQFF. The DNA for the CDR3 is TGTGCCAGCAGTTACTACAGGGGCGATGAGCAGTTCTTC.

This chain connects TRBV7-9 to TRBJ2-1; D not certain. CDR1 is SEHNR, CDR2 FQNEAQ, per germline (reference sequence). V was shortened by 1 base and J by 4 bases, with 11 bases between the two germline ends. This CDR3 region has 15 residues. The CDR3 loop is CASSLGRKDYNEQFF. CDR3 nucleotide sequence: TGTGCCAGCAGCTTAGGTAGAAAAGATTACAATGAGCAGTTCTTC.

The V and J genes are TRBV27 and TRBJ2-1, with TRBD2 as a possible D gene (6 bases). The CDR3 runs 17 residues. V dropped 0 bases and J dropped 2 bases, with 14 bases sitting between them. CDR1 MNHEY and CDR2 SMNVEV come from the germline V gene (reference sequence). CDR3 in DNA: TGTGCCAGCAGTTTATCGAGGGCGGGGCCTCCCTACAATGAGCAGTTCTTC. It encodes CASSLSRAGPPYNEQFF.

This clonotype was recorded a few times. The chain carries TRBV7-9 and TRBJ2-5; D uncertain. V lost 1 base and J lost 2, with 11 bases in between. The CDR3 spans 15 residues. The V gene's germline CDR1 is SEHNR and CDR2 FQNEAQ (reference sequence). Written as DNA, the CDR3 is TGTGCCAGCAGCTTAGTACAGCGAGCTCAAGAGACCCAGTACTTC. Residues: CASSLVQRAQETQYF.

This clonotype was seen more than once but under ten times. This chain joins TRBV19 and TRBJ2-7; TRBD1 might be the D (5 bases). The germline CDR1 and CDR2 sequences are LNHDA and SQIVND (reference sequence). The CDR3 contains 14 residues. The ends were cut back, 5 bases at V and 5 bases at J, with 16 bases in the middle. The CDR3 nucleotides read TGTGCCAGTAGTGCTTACGCAGGGCAGGACGAGCAGTACTTC. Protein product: CASSAYAGQDEQYF. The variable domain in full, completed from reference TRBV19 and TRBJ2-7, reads DGGITQSPKYLFRKEGQNVTLSCEQNLNHDAMYWYRQDPGQGLRLIYYSQIVNDFQKGDIAEGYSVSREKKESFPLTVTSAQKNPTAFYLCASSAYAGQDEQYFGPGTRLTVT.

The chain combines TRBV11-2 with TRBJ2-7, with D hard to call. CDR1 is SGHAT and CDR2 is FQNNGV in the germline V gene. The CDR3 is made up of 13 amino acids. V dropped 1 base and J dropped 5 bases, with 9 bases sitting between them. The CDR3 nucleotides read TGTGCCAGCAGCTTAGTACGGCTCGACGAGCAGTACTTC. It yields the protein CASSLVRLDEQYF.

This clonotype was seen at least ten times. CDR3 residues: CSVTGANYGYTF. As DNA, the CDR3 is TGCAGCGTAACAGGGGCCAACTATGGCTACACCTTC. This chain joins TRBV29-1 and TRBJ1-2; the match to TRBD1 covers 7 bases. V was pared by 6 bases and J by 2 bases, with 3 bases of the junction left unmatched. This CDR3 has 12 residues. CDR1 and CDR2 (germline): SQVTM, ANQGSEA.

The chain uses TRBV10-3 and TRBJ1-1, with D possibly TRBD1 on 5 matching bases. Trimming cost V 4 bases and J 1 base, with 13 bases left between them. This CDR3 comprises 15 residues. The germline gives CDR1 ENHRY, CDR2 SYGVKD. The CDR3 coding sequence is TGTGCCATCAGTGGAGATGGACACCCGAACACTGAAGCTTTCTTT. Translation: CAISGDGHPNTEAFF.

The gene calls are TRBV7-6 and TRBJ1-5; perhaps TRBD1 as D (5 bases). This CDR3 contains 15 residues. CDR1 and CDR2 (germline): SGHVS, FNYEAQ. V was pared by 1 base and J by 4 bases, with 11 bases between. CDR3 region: CASSLGTSGNQPQHF. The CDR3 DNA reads TGTGCCAGCAGCTTAGGGACCTCAGGGAATCAGCCCCAGCATTTT.

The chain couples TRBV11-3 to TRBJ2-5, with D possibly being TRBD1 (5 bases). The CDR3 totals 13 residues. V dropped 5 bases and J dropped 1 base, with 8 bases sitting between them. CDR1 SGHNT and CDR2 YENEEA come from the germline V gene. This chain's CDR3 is CASSTTAQETQYF. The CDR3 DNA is TGTGCCAGCAGCACGACAGCCCAAGAGACCCAGTACTTC.

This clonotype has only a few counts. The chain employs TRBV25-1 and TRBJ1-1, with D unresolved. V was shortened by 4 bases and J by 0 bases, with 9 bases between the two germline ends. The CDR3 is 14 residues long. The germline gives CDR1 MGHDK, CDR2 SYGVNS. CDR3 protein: CASSAPGLNTEAFF. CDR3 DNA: TGTGCCAGCAGTGCCCCGGGTCTGAACACTGAAGCTTTCTTT.

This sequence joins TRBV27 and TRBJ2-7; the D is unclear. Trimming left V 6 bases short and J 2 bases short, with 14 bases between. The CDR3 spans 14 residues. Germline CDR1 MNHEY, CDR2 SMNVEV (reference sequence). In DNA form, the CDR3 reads TGTGCCAGCAGCCAGCCCAACTTACCCTACGAGCAGTACTTC. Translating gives CASSQPNLPYEQYF.

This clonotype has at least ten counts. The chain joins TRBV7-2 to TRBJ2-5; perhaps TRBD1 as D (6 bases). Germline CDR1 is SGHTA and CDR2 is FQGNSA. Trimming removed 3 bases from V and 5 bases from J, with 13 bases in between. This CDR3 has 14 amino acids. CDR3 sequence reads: CASSFHRAAETQYF. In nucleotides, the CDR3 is TGTGCCAGCAGCTTTCACAGGGCGGCGGAGACCCAGTACTTC.

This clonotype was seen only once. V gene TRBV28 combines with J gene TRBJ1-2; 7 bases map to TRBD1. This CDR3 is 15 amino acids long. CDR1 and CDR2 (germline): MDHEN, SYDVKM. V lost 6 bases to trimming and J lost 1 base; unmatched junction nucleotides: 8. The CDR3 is CASSSPGTVNYGYTF. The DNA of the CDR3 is TGTGCCAGCAGCTCGCCCGGGACAGTTAACTATGGCTACACCTTC.

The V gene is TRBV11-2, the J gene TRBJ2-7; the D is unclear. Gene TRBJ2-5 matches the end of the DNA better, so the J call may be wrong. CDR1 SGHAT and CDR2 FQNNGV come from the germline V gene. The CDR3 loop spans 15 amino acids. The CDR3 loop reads CASSPSPGSGVTQYF. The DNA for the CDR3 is TGTGCCAGCAGCCCATCCCCGGGCTCGGGTGTGACCCAGTACTTC.

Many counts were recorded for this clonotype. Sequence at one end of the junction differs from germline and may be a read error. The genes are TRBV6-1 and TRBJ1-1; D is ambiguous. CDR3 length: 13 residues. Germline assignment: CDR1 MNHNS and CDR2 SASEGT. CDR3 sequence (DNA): TGCGCCAGCAGTGAGGTGCGGGGTACTGAAGCTTTCTTT. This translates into CASSEVRGTEAFF.

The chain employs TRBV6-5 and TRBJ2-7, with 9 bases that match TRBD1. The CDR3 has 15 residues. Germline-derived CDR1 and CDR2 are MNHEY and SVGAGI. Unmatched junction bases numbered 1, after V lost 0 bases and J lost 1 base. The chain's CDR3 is CASSYSTGGSYEQYF. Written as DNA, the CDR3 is TGTGCCAGCAGTTACTCGACAGGGGGTTCCTACGAGCAGTACTTC.

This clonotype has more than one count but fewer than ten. The CDR3 sequence is CASSYPGTGSSQPQHF. Written as DNA, the CDR3 is TGTGCCAGCAGTTACCCGGGGACAGGGTCTAGTCAGCCCCAGCATTTT. V and J are TRBV6-2 or TRBV6-3 and TRBJ1-5; 9 bases are a match to TRBD1. Trimming at V came to 2 bases and at J to 6 bases, leaving 8 bases not matched to a gene. The CDR3 contains 16 residues. The germline V gene encodes CDR1 MNHEY and CDR2 SVGEGT.

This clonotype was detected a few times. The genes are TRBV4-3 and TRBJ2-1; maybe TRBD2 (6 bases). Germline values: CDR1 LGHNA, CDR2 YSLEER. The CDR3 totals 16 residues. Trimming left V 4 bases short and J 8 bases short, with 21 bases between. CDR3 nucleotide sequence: TGCGCCAGCAGCCCTTCGCCCGGGACTTTGAGGGATGAGCAGTTCTTC. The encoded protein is CASSPSPGTLRDEQFF.

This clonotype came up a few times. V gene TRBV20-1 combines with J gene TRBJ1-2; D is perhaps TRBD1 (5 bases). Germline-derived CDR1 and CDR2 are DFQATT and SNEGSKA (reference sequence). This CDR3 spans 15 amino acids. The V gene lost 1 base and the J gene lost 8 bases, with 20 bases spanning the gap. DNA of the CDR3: TGCAGTGCTAGAGTCCCCCTCGACGGGGCGGGAGGCTACACCTTC. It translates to CSARVPLDGAGGYTF.